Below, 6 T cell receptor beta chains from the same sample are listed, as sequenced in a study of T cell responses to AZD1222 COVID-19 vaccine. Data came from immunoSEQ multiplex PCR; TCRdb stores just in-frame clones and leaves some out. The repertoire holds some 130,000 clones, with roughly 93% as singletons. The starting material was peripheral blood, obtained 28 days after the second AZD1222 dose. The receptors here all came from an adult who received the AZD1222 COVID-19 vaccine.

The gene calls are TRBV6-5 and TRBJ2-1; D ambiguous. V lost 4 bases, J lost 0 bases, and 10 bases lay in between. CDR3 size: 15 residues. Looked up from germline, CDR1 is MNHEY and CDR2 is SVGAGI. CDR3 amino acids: CASSSTHSSYNEQFF. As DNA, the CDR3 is TGTGCCAGCAGTTCAACTCATAGCTCCTACAATGAGCAGTTCTTC.

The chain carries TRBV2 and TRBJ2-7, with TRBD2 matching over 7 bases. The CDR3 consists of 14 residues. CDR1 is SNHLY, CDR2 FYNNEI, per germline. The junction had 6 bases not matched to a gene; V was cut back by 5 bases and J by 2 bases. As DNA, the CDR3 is TGTGCCAGCAGTTGGCTAGCGGATACCTACGAGCAGTACTTC. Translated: CASSWLADTYEQYF.

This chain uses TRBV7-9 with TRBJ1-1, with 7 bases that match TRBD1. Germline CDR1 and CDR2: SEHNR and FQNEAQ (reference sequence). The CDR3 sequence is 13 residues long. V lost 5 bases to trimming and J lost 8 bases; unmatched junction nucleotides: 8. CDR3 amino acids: CASSLSGTAEAFF. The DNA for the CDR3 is TGTGCCAGCAGCCTATCGGGGACAGCAGAAGCTTTCTTT.

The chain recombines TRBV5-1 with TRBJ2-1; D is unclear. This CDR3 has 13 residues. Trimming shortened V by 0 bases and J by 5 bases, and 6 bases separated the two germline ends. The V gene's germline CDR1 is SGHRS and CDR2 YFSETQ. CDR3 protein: CASSLAPHNEQFF. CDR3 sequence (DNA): TGCGCCAGCAGCTTGGCGCCACACAATGAGCAGTTCTTC.

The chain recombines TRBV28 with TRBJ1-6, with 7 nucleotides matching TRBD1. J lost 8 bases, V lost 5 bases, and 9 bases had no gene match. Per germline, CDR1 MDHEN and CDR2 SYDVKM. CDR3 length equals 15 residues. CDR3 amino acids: CASSTHAGGDSPLHF. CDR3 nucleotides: TGTGCCAGCAGTACACACGCAGGGGGAGATTCACCCCTCCACTTT.

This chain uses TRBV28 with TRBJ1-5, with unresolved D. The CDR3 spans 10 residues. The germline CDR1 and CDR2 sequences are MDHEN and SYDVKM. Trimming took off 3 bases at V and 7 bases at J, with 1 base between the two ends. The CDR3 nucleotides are TGTGCCAGCAGTTTCCAGCCCCAGCATTTT. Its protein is CASSFQPQHF.